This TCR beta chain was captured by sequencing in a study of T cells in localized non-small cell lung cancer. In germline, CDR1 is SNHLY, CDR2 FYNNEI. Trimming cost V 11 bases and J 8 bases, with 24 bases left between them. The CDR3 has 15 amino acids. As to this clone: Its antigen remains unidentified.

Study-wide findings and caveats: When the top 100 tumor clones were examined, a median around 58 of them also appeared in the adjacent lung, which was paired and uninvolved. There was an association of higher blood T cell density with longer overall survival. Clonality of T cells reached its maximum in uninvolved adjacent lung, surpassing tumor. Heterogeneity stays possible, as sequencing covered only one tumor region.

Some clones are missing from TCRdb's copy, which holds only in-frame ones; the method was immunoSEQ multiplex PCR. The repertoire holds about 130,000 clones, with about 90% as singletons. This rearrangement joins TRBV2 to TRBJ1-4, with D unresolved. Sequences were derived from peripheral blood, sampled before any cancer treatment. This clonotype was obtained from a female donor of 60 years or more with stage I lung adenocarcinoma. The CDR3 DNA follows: TGTGCCGCCGATGGTGTTCGGTCGGCTGGGGAAAAACTGTTTTTT. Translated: CAADGVRSAGEKLFF.